This TCR beta chain was sequenced during a study of blood T cell repertoires in COVID-19. Clones were sequenced by immunoSEQ multiplex PCR, and TCRdb holds only the in-frame ones, with some missing. The sample lists fewer than 200,000 clones; less than 90% were seen once. In assigning cohorts, the study relied on participant-reported clinical history. CDR3 size: 15 residues. Between the trimmed V and J ends, which lost 0 bases and 10 bases, there was a span of 14 bases. In germline, CDR1 is SGHDT, CDR2 YYEEEE. The sequence was collected from a human donor with acute COVID-19. The donor label of this sample is uncertain. The J gene is TRBJ1-6, the V gene TRBV5-6; no clear D gene. The specimen sequenced was PBMCs or T cells enriched from blood (not recorded which). CDR3: CASSLAPALGSPLHF. The CDR3 nucleotides are TGTGCCAGCAGCTTGGCGCCCGCACTAGGGTCACCCCTCCACTTT.